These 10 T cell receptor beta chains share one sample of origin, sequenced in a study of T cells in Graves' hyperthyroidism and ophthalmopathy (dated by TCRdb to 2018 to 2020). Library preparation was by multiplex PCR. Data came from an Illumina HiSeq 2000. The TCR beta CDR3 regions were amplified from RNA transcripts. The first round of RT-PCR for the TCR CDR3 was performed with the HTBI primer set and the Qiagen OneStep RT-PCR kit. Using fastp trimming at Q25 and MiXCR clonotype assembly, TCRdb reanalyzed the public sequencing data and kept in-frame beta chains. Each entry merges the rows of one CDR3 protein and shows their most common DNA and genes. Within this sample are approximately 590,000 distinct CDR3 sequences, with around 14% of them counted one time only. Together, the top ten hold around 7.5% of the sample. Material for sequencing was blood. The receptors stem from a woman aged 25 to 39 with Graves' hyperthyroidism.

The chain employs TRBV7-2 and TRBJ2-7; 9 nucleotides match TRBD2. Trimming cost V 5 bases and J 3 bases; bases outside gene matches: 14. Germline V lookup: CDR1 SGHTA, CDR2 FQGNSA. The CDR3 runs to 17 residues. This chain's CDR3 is CASSPRGRLAAIYEQYF. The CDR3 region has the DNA TGTGCCAGCAGCCCGCGGGGTAGACTAGCGGCAATCTACGAGCAGTACTTC.

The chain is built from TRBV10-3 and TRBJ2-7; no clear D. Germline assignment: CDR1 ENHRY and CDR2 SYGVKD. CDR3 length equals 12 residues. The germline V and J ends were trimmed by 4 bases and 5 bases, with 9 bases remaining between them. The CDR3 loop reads CAISGAPDEQYF. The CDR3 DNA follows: TGTGCCATCAGTGGAGCCCCCGACGAGCAGTACTTC.

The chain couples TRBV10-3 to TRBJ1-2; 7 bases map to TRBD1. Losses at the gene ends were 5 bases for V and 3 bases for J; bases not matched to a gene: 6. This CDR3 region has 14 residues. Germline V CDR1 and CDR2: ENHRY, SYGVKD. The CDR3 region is CAISPDRLYYGYTF. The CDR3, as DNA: TGTGCCATCAGTCCGGACAGGCTGTACTATGGCTACACCTTC.

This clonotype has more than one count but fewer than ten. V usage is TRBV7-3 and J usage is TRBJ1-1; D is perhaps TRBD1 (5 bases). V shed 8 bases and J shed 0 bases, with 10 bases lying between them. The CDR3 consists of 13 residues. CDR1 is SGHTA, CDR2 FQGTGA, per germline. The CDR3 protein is CASATGMNTEAFF. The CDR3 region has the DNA TGTGCCAGCGCAACAGGAATGAACACTGAAGCTTTCTTT.

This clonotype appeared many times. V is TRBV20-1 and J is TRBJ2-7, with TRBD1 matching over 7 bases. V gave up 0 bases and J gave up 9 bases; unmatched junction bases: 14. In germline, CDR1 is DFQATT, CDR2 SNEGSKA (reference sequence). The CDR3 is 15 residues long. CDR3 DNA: TGCAGTGCTAGAGATCCGGGACAGAACATTTTAGGGCAGTACTTC. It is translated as CSARDPGQNILGQYF.

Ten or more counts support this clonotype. The CDR3 spells CASSPGTGSNEKLFF. CDR3 DNA: TGTGCCAGCTCACCGGGGACAGGGTCAAATGAAAAACTGTTTTTT. The rearrangement joins TRBV18 to TRBJ1-4; 9 positions match TRBD1. Per the germline V gene, CDR1 is KGHSH and CDR2 is LQKENI. The length of the CDR3 is 15 residues. V was pared by 3 bases and J by 5 bases, with 4 bases of the junction left unmatched.

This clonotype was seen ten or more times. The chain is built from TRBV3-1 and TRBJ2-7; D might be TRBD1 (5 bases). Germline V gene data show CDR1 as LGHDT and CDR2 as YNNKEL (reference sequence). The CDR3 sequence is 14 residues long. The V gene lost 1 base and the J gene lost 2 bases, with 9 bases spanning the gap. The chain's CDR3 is CASSQGTFTYEQYF. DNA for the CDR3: TGTGCCAGCAGCCAAGGGACATTCACCTACGAGCAGTACTTC.

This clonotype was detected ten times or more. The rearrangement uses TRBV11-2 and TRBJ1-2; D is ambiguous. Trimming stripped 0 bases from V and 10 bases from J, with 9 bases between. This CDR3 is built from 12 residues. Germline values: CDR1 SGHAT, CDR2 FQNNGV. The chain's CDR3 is CASSLEGQIYTF. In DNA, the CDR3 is TGTGCCAGCAGCTTAGAGGGCCAGATCTACACCTTC.

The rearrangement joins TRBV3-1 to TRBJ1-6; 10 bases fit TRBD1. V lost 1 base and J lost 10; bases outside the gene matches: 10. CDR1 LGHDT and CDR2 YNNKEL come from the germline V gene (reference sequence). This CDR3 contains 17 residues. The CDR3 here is CASSQARTGGLGSPLHF. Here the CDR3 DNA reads TGTGCCAGCAGCCAAGCACGGACAGGGGGTTTGGGATCACCCCTCCACTTT. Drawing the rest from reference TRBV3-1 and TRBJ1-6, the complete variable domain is DTAVSQTPKYLVTQMGNDKSIKCEQNLGHDTMYWYKQDSKKFLKIMFSYNNKELIINETVPNRFSPKSPDKAHLNLHINSLELGDSAVYFCASSQARTGGLGSPLHFGNGTRLTVT.

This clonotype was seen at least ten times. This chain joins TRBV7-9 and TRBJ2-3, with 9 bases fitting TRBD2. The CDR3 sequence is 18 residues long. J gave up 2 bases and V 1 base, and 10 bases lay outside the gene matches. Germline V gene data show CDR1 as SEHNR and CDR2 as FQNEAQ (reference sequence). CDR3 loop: CASSLGFRLAEFTDTQYF. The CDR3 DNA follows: TGTGCCAGCAGCTTAGGATTCCGACTAGCGGAGTTCACAGATACGCAGTATTTT.